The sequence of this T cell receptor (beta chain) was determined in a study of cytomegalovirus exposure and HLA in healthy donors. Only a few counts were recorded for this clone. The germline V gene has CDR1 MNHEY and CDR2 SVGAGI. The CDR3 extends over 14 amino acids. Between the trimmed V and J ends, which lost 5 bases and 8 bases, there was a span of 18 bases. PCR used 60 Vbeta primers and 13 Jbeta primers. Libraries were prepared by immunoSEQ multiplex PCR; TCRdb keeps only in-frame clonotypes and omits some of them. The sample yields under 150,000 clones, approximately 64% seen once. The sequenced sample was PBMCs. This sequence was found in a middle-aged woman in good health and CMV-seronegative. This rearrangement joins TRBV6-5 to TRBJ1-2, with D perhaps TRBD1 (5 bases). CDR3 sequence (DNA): TGTGCCAGCAGTGCGACAGCGACCTCCTGGGGCTACACCTTC. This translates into CASSATATSWGYTF.